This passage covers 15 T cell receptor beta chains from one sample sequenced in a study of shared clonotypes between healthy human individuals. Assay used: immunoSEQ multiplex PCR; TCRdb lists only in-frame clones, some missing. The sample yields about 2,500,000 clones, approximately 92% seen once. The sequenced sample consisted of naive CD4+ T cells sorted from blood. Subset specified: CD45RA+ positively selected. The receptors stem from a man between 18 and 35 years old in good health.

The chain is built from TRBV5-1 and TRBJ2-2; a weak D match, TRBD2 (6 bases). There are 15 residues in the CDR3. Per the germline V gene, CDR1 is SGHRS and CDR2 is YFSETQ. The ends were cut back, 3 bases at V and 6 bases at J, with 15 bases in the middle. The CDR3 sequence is CASSYGGSGPGELFF. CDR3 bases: TGCGCCAGCAGCTACGGGGGATCAGGCCCCGGGGAGCTGTTTTTT.

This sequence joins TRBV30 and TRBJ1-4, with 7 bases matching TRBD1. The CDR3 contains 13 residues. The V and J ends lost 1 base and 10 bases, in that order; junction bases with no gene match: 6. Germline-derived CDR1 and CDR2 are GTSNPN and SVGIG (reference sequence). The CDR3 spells CAWSDTTGRKLFF. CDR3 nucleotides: TGTGCCTGGAGTGACACGACAGGGAGAAAACTGTTTTTT. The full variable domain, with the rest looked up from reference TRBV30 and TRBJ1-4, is SQTIHQWPATLVQPVGSPLSLECTVEGTSNPNLYWYRQAAGRGLQLLFYSVGIGQISSEVPQNLSASRPQDRQFILSSKKLLLSDSGFYLCAWSDTTGRKLFFGSGTQLSVL.

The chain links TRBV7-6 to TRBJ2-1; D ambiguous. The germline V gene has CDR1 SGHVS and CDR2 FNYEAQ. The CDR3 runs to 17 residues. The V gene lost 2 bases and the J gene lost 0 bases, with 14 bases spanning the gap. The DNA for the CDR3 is TGTGCCAGCAGCTTATCGTACAGCCCAAGCTCCTACAATGAGCAGTTCTTC. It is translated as CASSLSYSPSSYNEQFF.

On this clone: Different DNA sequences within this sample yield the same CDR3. CDR3 DNA: TGTGCCATCAGTGAGTCCGGTAATCAGCCCCAGCATTTT. Translation gives CAISESGNQPQHF. The chain uses TRBV10-3 and TRBJ1-5; D call uncertain. The CDR3 has 13 residues. Germline V gene data show CDR1 as ENHRY and CDR2 as SYGVKD. V lost 0 bases, J lost 4 bases, and 4 bases lay in between.

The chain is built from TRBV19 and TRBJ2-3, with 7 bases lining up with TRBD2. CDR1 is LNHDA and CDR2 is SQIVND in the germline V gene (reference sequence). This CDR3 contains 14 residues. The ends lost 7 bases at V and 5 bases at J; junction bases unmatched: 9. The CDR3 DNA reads TGTGCCAGTACTCGTTGGGCGGGGGTAGATACGCAGTATTTT. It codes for CASTRWAGVDTQYF.

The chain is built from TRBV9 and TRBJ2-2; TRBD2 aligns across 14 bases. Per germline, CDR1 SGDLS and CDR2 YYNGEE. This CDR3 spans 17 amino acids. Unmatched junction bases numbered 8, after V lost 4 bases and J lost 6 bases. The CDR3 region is CASSLGTSGSFAGELFF. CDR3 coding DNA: TGTGCCAGCAGCCTTGGGACTAGCGGGAGTTTCGCCGGGGAGCTGTTTTTT.

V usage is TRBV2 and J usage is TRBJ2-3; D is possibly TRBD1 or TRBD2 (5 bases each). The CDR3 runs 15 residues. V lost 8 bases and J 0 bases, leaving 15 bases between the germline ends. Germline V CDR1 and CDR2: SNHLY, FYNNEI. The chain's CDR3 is CASHRGLKSTDTQYF. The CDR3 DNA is TGTGCCAGCCACCGGGGCCTTAAAAGCACAGATACGCAGTATTTT.

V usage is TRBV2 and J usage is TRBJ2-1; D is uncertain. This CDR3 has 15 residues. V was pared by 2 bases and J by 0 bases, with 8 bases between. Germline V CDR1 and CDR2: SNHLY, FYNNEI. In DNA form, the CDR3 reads TGTGCCAGCAGTGAACGGCTGGGCTCCTACAATGAGCAGTTCTTC. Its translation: CASSERLGSYNEQFF. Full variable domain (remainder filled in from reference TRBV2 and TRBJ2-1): EPEVTQTPSHQVTQMGQEVILRCVPISNHLYFYWYRQILGQKVEFLVSFYNNEISEKSEIFDDQFSVERPDGSNFTLKIRSTKLEDSAMYFCASSERLGSYNEQFFGPGTRLTVL.

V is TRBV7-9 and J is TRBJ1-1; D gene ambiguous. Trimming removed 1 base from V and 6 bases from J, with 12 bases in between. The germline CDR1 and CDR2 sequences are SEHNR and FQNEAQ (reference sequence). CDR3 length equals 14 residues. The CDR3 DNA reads TGTGCCAGCAGCTTAGGGGCGGAATCCGCTGAAGCTTTCTTT. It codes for CASSLGAESAEAFF.

The CDR3 DNA follows: TGTGCCAGTAGTCCCAGAGTGGATGGGGGAGCTTTCTTT. Translation: CASSPRVDGGAFF. The rearrangement joins TRBV19 to TRBJ1-1, with a weak D call TRBD1 (5 bases). The V gene lost 5 bases and the J gene lost 10 bases, with 17 bases spanning the gap. The CDR3 loop spans 13 amino acids. Per the germline V gene, CDR1 is LNHDA and CDR2 is SQIVND (reference sequence). Supplemented by reference TRBV19 and TRBJ1-1, the full variable domain reads DGGITQSPKYLFRKEGQNVTLSCEQNLNHDAMYWYRQDPGQGLRLIYYSQIVNDFQKGDIAEGYSVSREKKESFPLTVTSAQKNPTAFYLCASSPRVDGGAFFGQGTRLTVV.

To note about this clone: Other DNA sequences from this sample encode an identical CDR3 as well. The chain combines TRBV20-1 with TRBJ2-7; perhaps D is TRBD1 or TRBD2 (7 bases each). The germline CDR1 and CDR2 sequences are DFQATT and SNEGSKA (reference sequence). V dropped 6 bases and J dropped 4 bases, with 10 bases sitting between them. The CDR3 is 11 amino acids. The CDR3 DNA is TGCAGTGCCAGGGGGGGATACGAGCAGTACTTC. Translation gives CSARGGYEQYF.

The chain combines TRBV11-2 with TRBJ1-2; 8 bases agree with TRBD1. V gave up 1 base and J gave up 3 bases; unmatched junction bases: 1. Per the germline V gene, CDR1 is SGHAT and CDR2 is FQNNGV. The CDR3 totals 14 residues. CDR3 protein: CASSLVGQDYGYTF. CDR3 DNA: TGTGCCAGCAGCTTAGTGGGACAGGACTATGGCTACACCTTC.

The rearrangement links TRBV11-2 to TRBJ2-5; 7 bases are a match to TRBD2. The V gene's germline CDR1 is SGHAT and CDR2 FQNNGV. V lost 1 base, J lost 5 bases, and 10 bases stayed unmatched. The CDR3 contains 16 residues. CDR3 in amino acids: CASSLAGGSNGETQYF. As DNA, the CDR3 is TGTGCCAGCAGCTTAGCGGGGGGATCTAATGGGGAGACCCAGTACTTC.

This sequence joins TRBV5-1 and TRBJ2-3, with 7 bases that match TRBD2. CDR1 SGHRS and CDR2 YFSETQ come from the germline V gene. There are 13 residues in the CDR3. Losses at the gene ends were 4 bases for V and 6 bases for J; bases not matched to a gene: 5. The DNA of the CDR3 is TGCGCCAGCAGCGGGAGGGACGGGGATACGCAGTATTTT. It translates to CASSGRDGDTQYF.

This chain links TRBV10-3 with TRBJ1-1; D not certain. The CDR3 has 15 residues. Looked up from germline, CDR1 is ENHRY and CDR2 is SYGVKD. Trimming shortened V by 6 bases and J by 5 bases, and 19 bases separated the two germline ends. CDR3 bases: TGTGCCATCAGCTCAGGCCCTGGAAAGAGGACTGAAGCTTTCTTT. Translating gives CAISSGPGKRTEAFF.